This TCR beta chain emerged from a study of shared clonotypes between healthy human individuals. V lost 5 bases and J 6 bases, leaving 10 bases between the germline ends. From germline, CDR1 is SGHAT and CDR2 FQNNGV. CDR3 size: 12 residues. The protocol was immunoSEQ multiplex PCR, while the TCRdb copy is restricted to in-frame clones and leaves out a portion. This table holds roughly 2.4 million clones, almost 96% found once. The specimen sequenced was naive CD4+ T cells sorted from blood. Subset reported: CD45RA+ positively selected. V gene TRBV11-2 combines with J gene TRBJ1-1, with D possibly matching TRBD1 (5 bases). The sequence came from a man between 18 and 29 years old in good health. In DNA, the CDR3 is TGTGCCAGCAGCCGCAGGGTGTCTGAAGCTTTCTTT. Residues: CASSRRVSEAFF.